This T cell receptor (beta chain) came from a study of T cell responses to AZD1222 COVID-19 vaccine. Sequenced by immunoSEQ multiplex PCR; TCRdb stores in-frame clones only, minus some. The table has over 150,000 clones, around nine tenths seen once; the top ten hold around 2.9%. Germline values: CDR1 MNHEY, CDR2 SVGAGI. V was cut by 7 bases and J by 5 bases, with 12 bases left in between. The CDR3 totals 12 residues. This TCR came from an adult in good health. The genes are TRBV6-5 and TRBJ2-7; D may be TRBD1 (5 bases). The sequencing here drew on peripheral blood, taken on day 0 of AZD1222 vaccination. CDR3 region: CASTGSLNEQYF. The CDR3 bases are TGTGCCAGCACAGGGTCCCTCAACGAGCAGTACTTC.